This TCR beta chain was recovered during a study of cytomegalovirus exposure and HLA in healthy donors. A note on this clone: Its antigen is currently unknown.

The V segment lost 2 bases and the J segment 4 bases; nucleotides outside the gene matches: 16. This CDR3 is 18 amino acids long. Germline V gives CDR1 SGHRS, CDR2 YFSETQ. Study-wide findings and caveats: Cytomegalovirus-associated TCR beta chains were listed, numbering 150 to 200.

Assay used: immunoSEQ multiplex PCR; TCRdb lists only in-frame clones, some missing. The table shows under 250,000 clones, with over 75% occurring only once. This clonotype originated in a woman aged 18-29 years in good health and CMV-seropositive. This chain links TRBV5-1 with TRBJ1-2, with 8 bases matching TRBD1. The sequenced sample consisted of PBMCs. The CDR3 sequence is CASSFVRTPITGGYGYTF. Here the CDR3 DNA reads TGCGCCAGCAGCTTTGTACGTACCCCAATAACAGGGGGCTATGGCTACACCTTC.